This entry is about one T cell receptor (beta chain). It lacks a known antigen. Base-call qualities are not available, and no considerably larger clone is one nucleotide away. Including cysteine and phenylalanine, the CDR3 has 13 amino acids. Only the CDR3 part of the read is kept: 39 bases, read in frame from the first base. The germline V gene yields SNHLY for CDR1 and FYNNEI for CDR2. For this chain, trimming is 7 bases at the V end and 6 bases at the J end, and the number of junction bases without a gene match is 4. The immunoSEQ Assay, a bias-controlled multiplex PCR, was used to amplify TCRbeta CDR3 regions from genomic DNA. Turning to the authors' computational methods: The number of nucleated cells in each sample was estimated from the amplification of reference gene primers within the assay. Sequence reads were collapsed and filtered to measure the absolute abundance of every unique TCRbeta CDR3 rearrangement. For each sample, productive Simpson clonality was calculated by taking the square root of Simpson's diversity index across productive rearrangements. What TCRdb holds here is the immuneACCESS table cut down to in-frame rearrangements. Part of the clones is not present; checked against another copy, under half of the missing clones reflect an unresolved V gene, and the others are unexplained. Clonal size and the V and J genes are those of that table, whereas D and trimming came from the DNA. The sample includes about 98,000 clones, with roughly 80% observed a single time. Clones ranked in the top ten supply roughly a tenth of the sample.

The data derive from a study of blood T cell repertoires in COVID-19 (TCRdb year 2020). A note on the overall study: Samples from collaborators originated in the United States, Italy and Spain and spanned both the acute and convalescent phases of COVID-19. The prospective study material was composed of cDNA or gDNA derived from T cells, B-cell-depleted T cells, or PBMCs. Subjects who had been exposed to COVID-19, were actively infected with it, or had recovered from it provided the deeply sampled blood TCRbeta repertoires that made up the dataset. A freely available public database, intended as a resource for researchers studying the immune response to SARS-CoV-2, is where the repertoires were released. Samples came from the ongoing ImmuneRACE study (first 160 participants) plus 1,254 subjects from 6 global collaborators. A de-identified subject ID, COVID-19 status, age in years and sex were almost always included in the sample metadata. Where available, HLA class I and class II types were taken from metadata supplied by the sample provider and were not determined by assay-based typing.

Whole blood was collected in K2EDTA tubes by collaborating institutions according to the institutions' own protocols. Collaborator samples were shipped for TCRbeta analysis as frozen whole blood, isolated PBMCs, or DNA extracted from either sample type. Results the study describes overall, beyond this receptor: The quantity of clinical and demographic metadata differed by source and by participant and was supplied without curation.

The receptor chain draws on TRBV2 and TRBJ1-5; 9 central bases correspond to TRBD1. The sequence was obtained from a man aged 70 or older with active or convalescent COVID-19. What was sequenced was peripheral blood. In nucleotide form, the sequence is TGTGCCAGCAAGGGACAGGGAAGTCAGCCCCAGCATTTT. The translation is CASKGQGSQPQHF. The reference TRBV2 and TRBJ1-5 proteins fill in what lies around the CDR3, so the full variable domain reads EPEVTQTPSHQVTQMGQEVILRCVPISNHLYFYWYRQILGQKVEFLVSFYNNEISEKSEIFDDQFSVERPDGSNFTLKIRSTKLEDSAMYFCASKGQGSQPQHFGDGTRLSIL.